Listed below are T cell receptor beta chains from one sample, sequenced in a study of beta chain features in type 1 diabetes. Produced via immunoSEQ multiplex PCR; TCRdb's table is partial and in-frame only. The sample holds more than 250,000 clones; roughly 21% are singletons and the top ten take 0.028%. Sequencing used naive CD4+ T cells from blood. Receptors originate from a woman aged 40 to 49 with type 1 diabetes. CDR3s include the opening cysteine and the closing phenylalanine or tryptophan. A D gene is named only where the DNA matches it firmly. Where a row states a size, it is once, few, many or the class of an expanded clone; other rows omit it.

>TRBJ2-1|12|TRBD2|TRBV10-3|-
CAVGLGGDEQFF
TGTGCCGTTGGTCTCGGGGGGGATGAGCAGTTCTTC
>TRBJ2-4|14|TRBD2|TRBV28|few
CASMSGATSDIQYF
TGTGCCAGCATGAGCGGGGCGACTAGCGACATTCAGTACTTC
>TRBJ2-7|13|-|TRBV25-1|-
CASRREGAYEQYF
TGTGCCAGCAGGAGGGAGGGGGCCTACGAGCAGTACTTC
>TRBJ2-3|13|-|TRBV29-1|-
CSVVTRFTDTQYF
TGCAGCGTTGTAACTAGATTCACAGATACGCAGTATTTT
>TRBJ2-7|12|-|TRBV7-9|-
CASSHGDYEQYF
TGTGCCAGCAGCCACGGGGACTACGAGCAGTACTTC
>TRBJ2-1|14|-|TRBV11-2|few
CASSPGGANNEQFF
TGTGCCAGCAGCCCTGGAGGAGCGAACAATGAGCAGTTCTTC
>TRBJ2-5|11|-|TRBV28|few
CASSVEETQYF
TGTGCCAGCAGTGTCGAAGAGACCCAGTACTTC
>TRBJ2-1|14|TRBD1|TRBV15|-
CATSTQGESDEQFF
TGTGCCACCAGCACACAGGGGGAAAGCGATGAGCAGTTCTTC
>TRBJ2-1|14|TRBD2|TRBV5-6|few
CASSLSTSDNEQFF
TGTGCCAGCAGCTTGTCGACTAGCGACAATGAGCAGTTCTTC
>TRBJ2-5|12|-|TRBV15|few
CATSRDRETQYF
TGTGCCACCAGCAGAGATCGGGAGACCCAGTACTTC
>TRBJ1-2|15|TRBD1|TRBV28|-
CASRDGQGKIDGYTF
TGTGCCAGCAGAGACGGACAGGGGAAGATTGATGGCTACACCTTC
>TRBJ2-5|14|-|TRBV9|few
CASSVGTLQETQYF
TGTGCCAGCAGCGTAGGCACATTACAAGAGACCCAGTACTTC
>TRBJ2-3|16|-|TRBV7-2|-
CASSSAGGSWADTQYF
TGTGCCAGCAGCTCGGCTGGGGGGTCTTGGGCAGATACGCAGTATTTT
>TRBJ2-2|15|TRBD1|TRBV5-6|few
CASSLGGQGFGELFF
TGTGCCAGCAGCTTGGGAGGACAGGGCTTTGGGGAGCTGTTTTTT
>TRBJ1-2|15|-|TRBV30|few
CAWSVLTGTTYGYTF
TGTGCCTGGAGTGTACTCACAGGGACTACCTATGGCTACACCTTC
>TRBJ1-6|16|-|TRBV5-4|-
CASSLDVSSYNSPLHF
TGTGCCAGCAGCTTGGATGTTAGCTCCTATAATTCACCCCTCCACTTT
>TRBJ2-7|13|-|TRBV9|few
CASSEDSPYEQYF
TGTGCCAGCAGCGAGGACAGCCCCTACGAGCAGTACTTC
>TRBJ2-7|14|TRBD1|TRBV18|-
CASSWDRAISEQYF
TGTGCCAGCTCCTGGGACAGGGCGATCAGCGAGCAGTACTTC
>TRBJ2-5|14|-|TRBV7-2|-
CASSYQGFQETQYF
TGTGCCAGCAGCTATCAGGGTTTCCAAGAGACCCAGTACTTC
>TRBJ1-2|15|TRBD1|TRBV5-4|few
CASSLVQGANYGYTF
TGTGCCAGCAGCTTGGTACAGGGGGCGAACTATGGCTACACCTTC
>TRBJ2-3|16|TRBD2|TRBV29-1|few
CSVIGGLAGGTDTQYF
TGCAGCGTGATTGGGGGACTAGCGGGCGGCACAGATACGCAGTATTTT
>TRBJ1-6|16|-|TRBV27|-
CASSRDPGGGNSPLHF
TGTGCCAGCAGTAGAGACCCGGGGGGGGGAAATTCACCCCTCCACTTT
>TRBJ2-1|16|-|TRBV4-1|few
CASSRGGTVINNEQFF
TGCGCCAGCAGCCGAGGCGGGACCGTCATTAACAATGAGCAGTTCTTC
>TRBJ1-5|15|-|TRBV4-1|few
CASSAGSQNNQPQHF
TGCGCCAGCAGCGCGGGGTCACAAAATAATCAGCCCCAGCATTTT
>TRBJ1-5|15|-|TRBV7-2|-
CASSPTGNGDQPQHF
TGTGCCAGCAGCCCGACAGGCAACGGGGATCAGCCCCAGCATTTT
>TRBJ2-7|14|-|TRBV7-9|few
CASSRTGQLWEQYF
TGTGCCAGCAGTCGTACCGGACAGCTCTGGGAGCAGTACTTC
>TRBJ2-3|16|TRBD2|TRBV27|-
CASSLPGGPPHGTQYF
TGTGCCAGCAGTTTACCGGGGGGACCCCCCCACGGTACGCAGTATTTT
>TRBJ2-1|15|-|TRBV30|-
CAWSVGHFKENEQFF
TGTGCCTGGAGTGTGGGACACTTCAAGGAAAATGAGCAGTTCTTC
>TRBJ2-7|13|-|TRBV5-4|-
CASSLGSSYEQYF
TGTGCCAGCAGCTTGGGGAGCTCCTACGAGCAGTACTTC
>TRBJ2-7|15|TRBD2|TRBV5-1|few
CASSLGGTSGYEQYF
TGCGCCAGCAGCTTGGGTGGGACTAGCGGCTACGAGCAGTACTTC
>TRBJ1-1|13|-|TRBV5-1|-
CASRTGGNTEAFF
TGCGCCAGCAGAACCGGGGGAAACACTGAAGCTTTCTTT
>TRBJ2-1|14|-|TRBV4-3|-
CASSQDRGGNEQFF
TGCGCCAGCAGCCAAGATAGGGGGGGCAATGAGCAGTTCTTC
>TRBJ1-5|15|-|TRBV28|-
CASSPSRGGGQPQHF
TGTGCCAGCAGTCCCTCGAGGGGGGGAGGACAGCCCCAGCATTTT
>TRBJ1-1|13|-|TRBV5-1|few
CASNEVTNTEAFF
TGCGCCAGCAACGAGGTTACGAACACTGAAGCTTTCTTT
>TRBJ2-1|14|TRBD1|TRBV5-1|few
CASSIQTGGNEQFF
TGCGCCAGCAGCATACAGACAGGGGGGAATGAGCAGTTCTTC
>TRBJ1-2|14|-|TRBV29-1|few
CSAQQQGPSNGYTF
TGCAGCGCCCAGCAACAGGGTCCTTCTAATGGCTACACCTTC
>TRBJ2-1|16|TRBD1|TRBV19|-
CASRNSRDRPYNEQFF
TGTGCCAGTAGAAATTCACGGGACAGACCCTACAATGAGCAGTTCTTC
>TRBJ1-5|16|TRBD1|TRBV7-9|few
CASSLQGQSGDQPQHF
TGTGCCAGCAGCCTCCAGGGACAGTCCGGGGATCAGCCCCAGCATTTT
>TRBJ2-7|14|-|TRBV7-9|few
CASSSSSPTGKQYF
TGTGCCAGCAGCTCCTCTTCGCCGACAGGAAAGCAGTACTTC
>TRBJ1-1|14|-|TRBV15|-
CATSRDRVNTEAFF
TGTGCCACCAGCAGAGACAGGGTTAACACTGAAGCTTTCTTT
>TRBJ1-4|14|TRBD1|TRBV5-4|few
CASSFRTGDEKLFF
TGTGCCAGCAGCTTTCGGACAGGTGATGAAAAACTGTTTTTT
>TRBJ2-5|14|-|TRBV9|few
CASSPGTQAETQYF
TGTGCCAGCAGCCCCGGCACACAGGCGGAGACCCAGTACTTC
>TRBJ1-5|12|-|TRBV2|few
CASRGNHQPQHF
TGTGCCAGCCGAGGGAATCATCAGCCCCAGCATTTT